This T cell receptor (beta chain) appears in the sequencing data of a study of CD8+ T cells in alopecia areata. Treatment noted: oral pan-JAK inhibitor, 5-10 mg twice daily. Peripheral blood and lesional scalp punch biopsies were taken from alopecia areata patients. PBMC-derived CD4+ and CD8+ T cells were sorted. Looked up from germline, CDR1 is GTSNPN and CDR2 is SVGIG (reference sequence). Trimming removed 0 bases from V and 2 bases from J, with 4 bases in between. CDR3 length: 12 amino acids. RNA, once extracted, was reverse transcribed into cDNA for use as the sequencing template. Sequencing used immunoSEQ multiplex PCR; TCRdb keeps in-frame clones, though not all of them. This sample yields 150,000 to 200,000 clones, of which less than 75% are seen a single time; roughly 16% belongs to the top ten.

This TCR came from a human donor with alopecia areata. The sequencing used CD4+ T cells sorted from blood, collected at approximately week 61, from a patient treated with tofacitinib. J is TRBJ1-1 and V is TRBV30; no clear D gene. The CDR3 sequence: CAWSVLNTEAFF. CDR3 nucleotides: TGTGCCTGGAGTGTATTAAACACTGAAGCTTTCTTT.